The next 19 T cell receptor beta chains were all read from a single sample in a study of OX40 agonist ivuxolimab in advanced cancers. TCRdb keeps only in-frame clones here, not all; method: immunoSEQ multiplex PCR. This table holds 50,000 to 65,000 clones, around 90% found once. Sequences were derived from CD4+ or CD8+ T cells sorted from blood, sampled in a trial of the OX40 agonist ivuxolimab. These receptors were collected from an adult with an advanced solid tumor such as melanoma, head and neck, liver or kidney cancer.

The chain links TRBV4-2 to TRBJ2-1, with D unclear. Germline-derived CDR1 and CDR2 are LGHNA and YNFKEQ. Trimming removed 4 bases at V and 10 bases at J, with 11 bases between. The CDR3 loop spans 12 amino acids. The DNA of the CDR3 is TGTGCCAGCAGCCTCCTGGCGAACGAGCAGTTCTTC. This codes for CASSLLANEQFF.

The genes are TRBV7-2 and TRBJ2-1; 11 bases match TRBD2. The CDR3 runs to 15 residues. V lost 1 base, J lost 11 bases, and 7 bases stayed unmatched. CDR1 is SGHTA and CDR2 is FQGNSA in the germline V gene. The DNA of the CDR3 is TGTGCCAGCAGCTTAGGTTATAGCGGGGGGGCAAAGCAGTTCTTC. Translating it yields CASSLGYSGGAKQFF.

The chain recombines TRBV5-1 with TRBJ2-7; D is unresolved. V lost 0 bases, J lost 4 bases, and 8 bases lay in between. The CDR3 has 13 residues. Germline lookup yields CDR1 SGHRS and CDR2 YFSETQ. For the CDR3, the DNA is TGCGCCAGCAGCTTGGCCGTAGGGTACGAGCAGTACTTC. It yields the protein CASSLAVGYEQYF.

J is TRBJ1-3 and V is TRBV29-1; D remains unclear. The CDR3 is 13 residues long. Germline CDR1 is SQVTM and CDR2 is ANQGSEA. Trimming took off 4 bases at V and 2 bases at J, with 9 bases between the two ends. The CDR3 here is CSVAGVAGNTIYF. Here the CDR3 DNA reads TGCAGCGTTGCTGGAGTGGCTGGAAACACCATATATTTT.

This chain connects TRBV7-3 to TRBJ1-1, with D uncertain. Germline V lookup: CDR1 SGHTA, CDR2 FQGTGA. V lost 5 bases and J lost 0, with 7 bases in between. The CDR3 runs to 13 residues. The CDR3 sequence is CASSQLLNTEAFF. CDR3 DNA: TGTGCCAGCAGCCAACTACTGAACACTGAAGCTTTCTTT.

This chain connects TRBV13 to TRBJ2-7; 7 nucleotides match TRBD2. Unmatched junction bases numbered 6, after V lost 2 bases and J lost 5 bases. Germline V gene sequence: CDR1 PRHDT, CDR2 FYEKMQ (reference sequence). The CDR3 spans 14 residues. DNA for the CDR3: TGTGCCAGCAGCTTAATTGCGGGGGTCGACGAGCAGTACTTC. Its translation: CASSLIAGVDEQYF.

J is TRBJ2-1 and V is TRBV10-3, with a tentative D call TRBD1 (5 bases). Trimming left V 0 bases short and J 9 bases short, with 27 bases between. CDR1 ENHRY and CDR2 SYGVKD come from the germline V gene. The CDR3 length is 19 residues. Here the CDR3 DNA reads TGTGCCATCAGTGAGTCAGGTTTTTCCAGGGTGTCGATTAGTCCTGAGCAGTTCTTC. It is translated as CAISESGFSRVSISPEQFF.

V usage is TRBV7-2 and J usage is TRBJ2-1; D gene ambiguous. Germline lookup yields CDR1 SGHTA and CDR2 FQGNSA. CDR3 length equals 13 residues. V was clipped by 4 bases and J by 4 bases, with 8 bases between them. CDR3: CASSSPPYNEQFF. The CDR3 DNA sequence: TGTGCCAGCAGCTCTCCCCCTTACAATGAGCAGTTCTTC.

V usage is TRBV29-1 and J usage is TRBJ2-2; the D gene is possibly TRBD2 (6 bases). CDR1 is SQVTM, CDR2 ANQGSEA, per germline. The CDR3 spans 16 residues. Trimming stripped 1 base from V and 1 base from J, with 13 bases between. The CDR3 nucleotides read TGCAGCGTTGAAGTAGCGGATCATTTGAACACCGGGGAGCTGTTTTTT. This encodes CSVEVADHLNTGELFF.

A few counts support this clone. The chain couples TRBV7-3 to TRBJ1-2, with 10 bases that match TRBD1. The CDR3 is 14 amino acids. V shed 3 bases and J 3 bases; nucleotides not matched to a gene: 1. Germline CDR1 reads SGHTA; CDR2 reads FQGTGA. CDR3: CASSLTGGDYGYTF. In DNA form, the CDR3 reads TGTGCCAGCAGCTTGACAGGGGGCGACTATGGCTACACCTTC.

The chain uses TRBV30 and TRBJ1-1, with no clear D. Deletions cut 0 bases from V and 3 bases from J, with 11 bases between. The CDR3 is 14 residues long. Germline values: CDR1 GTSNPN, CDR2 SVGIG (reference sequence). CDR3 residues: CAWSVSAAHTEAFF. The CDR3 bases are TGTGCCTGGAGTGTATCCGCGGCACACACTGAAGCTTTCTTT.

The genes are TRBV27 and TRBJ2-7, with TRBD1 matching 9 bases. This CDR3 has 15 amino acids. CDR1 and CDR2 from the germline V gene are MNHEY and SMNVEV (reference sequence). The V segment lost 2 bases and the J segment 4 bases; nucleotides outside the gene matches: 6. DNA of the CDR3: TGTGCCAGCAGTTTAGGACAGGGGAATTTGTACGAGCAGTACTTC. It encodes CASSLGQGNLYEQYF.

Here the CDR3 reads CASRERSNEQFF. Here the CDR3 DNA reads TGTGCCAGCAGGGAGCGAAGCAATGAGCAGTTCTTC. The V call is TRBV27, the J call TRBJ2-1; D call uncertain. V was pared by 6 bases and J by 6 bases, with 9 bases between. The V gene's germline CDR1 is MNHEY and CDR2 SMNVEV (reference sequence). CDR3 size: 12 residues.

V is TRBV28 and J is TRBJ2-1; no firm D call. Germline CDR1 and CDR2: MDHEN and SYDVKM. The CDR3 contains 13 residues. V lost 5 bases and J lost 4, with 9 bases in between. DNA of the CDR3: TGTGCCAGCAGTCGAGGCCCGTACAATGAGCAGTTCTTC. It is translated as CASSRGPYNEQFF. Supplemented by reference TRBV28 and TRBJ2-1, the full variable domain reads DVKVTQSSRYLVKRTGEKVFLECVQDMDHENMFWYRQDPGLGLRLIYFSYDVKMKEKGDIPEGYSVSREKKERFSLILESASTNQTSMYLCASSRGPYNEQFFGPGTRLTVL.

This chain links TRBV5-1 with TRBJ1-2; D is uncertain. The CDR3 is made up of 13 amino acids. The V and J ends lost 0 bases and 1 base respectively, with 4 bases between them. Germline CDR1 is SGHRS and CDR2 is YFSETQ. The DNA of the CDR3 is TGCGCCAGCAGCTTGGAATTTAACTATGGCTACACCTTC. This encodes CASSLEFNYGYTF.

The V gene is TRBV7-6, the J gene TRBJ1-3; D remains unclear. Trimming took off 0 bases at V and 4 bases at J, with 13 bases between the two ends. The CDR3 consists of 16 residues. Germline CDR1 and CDR2: SGHVS and FNYEAQ. The CDR3 nucleotides read TGTGCCAGCAGCTTAGCGGTGGAGGGTCACGGAAACACCATATATTTT. This encodes CASSLAVEGHGNTIYF.

This clone was found once. The chain employs TRBV27 and TRBJ1-5; 7 positions agree with TRBD1. The CDR3 runs 13 residues. V lost 4 bases to trimming and J lost 6 bases; unmatched junction nucleotides: 3. The germline V gene encodes CDR1 MNHEY and CDR2 SMNVEV (reference sequence). CDR3 sequence: CASSSTGFQPQHF. In DNA, the CDR3 is TGTGCCAGCAGTTCGACAGGGTTTCAGCCCCAGCATTTT.

The chain carries TRBV10-3 and TRBJ2-4; perhaps D is TRBD1 or TRBD2 (5 bases each). The CDR3 sequence is 14 residues long. Trimming removed 0 bases from V and 8 bases from J, with 11 bases in between. The germline gives CDR1 ENHRY, CDR2 SYGVKD. The CDR3 nucleotides read TGTGCCATCAGTGAGTCGGGGGAGTTGGACATTCAGTACTTC. It encodes CAISESGELDIQYF.

The rearrangement links TRBV28 to TRBJ1-1; D possibly corresponds to TRBD1 (6 bases). The CDR3 consists of 17 residues. Trimming shortened V by 6 bases and J by 0 bases, and 20 bases separated the two germline ends. CDR1 and CDR2 (germline): MDHEN, SYDVKM. CDR3 coding DNA: TGTGCCAGCAGGTTCAACACTAGGAGGGACATGAACACTGAAGCTTTCTTT. Protein sequence: CASRFNTRRDMNTEAFF.